This T cell receptor beta chain emerged from a study of shared clonotypes between healthy human individuals. Study summary: Two women and three men aged 18 to 49 served as donors.

Sequenced by immunoSEQ multiplex PCR; TCRdb stores in-frame clones only, minus some. The table has millions of clones, over 90% seen once. This CDR3 has 15 residues. The ends were cut back, 7 bases at V and 5 bases at J, with 21 bases in the middle. Germline values: CDR1 MNHNS, CDR2 SASEGT. Only one count was recorded for this clone. This receptor was identified in a young man in good health. Some clones in this sample may be carry-over from other donors' samples. The chain links TRBV6-1 to TRBJ2-7; D remains unclear. The sequenced sample was naive CD4+ T cells from PBMCs. Subset reported: CD45RA+ positively selected. The DNA of the CDR3 is TGTGCCAGCAATGCTTGGAAGGCGACCTTGGACGAGCAGTACTTC. The encoded protein is CASNAWKATLDEQYF.